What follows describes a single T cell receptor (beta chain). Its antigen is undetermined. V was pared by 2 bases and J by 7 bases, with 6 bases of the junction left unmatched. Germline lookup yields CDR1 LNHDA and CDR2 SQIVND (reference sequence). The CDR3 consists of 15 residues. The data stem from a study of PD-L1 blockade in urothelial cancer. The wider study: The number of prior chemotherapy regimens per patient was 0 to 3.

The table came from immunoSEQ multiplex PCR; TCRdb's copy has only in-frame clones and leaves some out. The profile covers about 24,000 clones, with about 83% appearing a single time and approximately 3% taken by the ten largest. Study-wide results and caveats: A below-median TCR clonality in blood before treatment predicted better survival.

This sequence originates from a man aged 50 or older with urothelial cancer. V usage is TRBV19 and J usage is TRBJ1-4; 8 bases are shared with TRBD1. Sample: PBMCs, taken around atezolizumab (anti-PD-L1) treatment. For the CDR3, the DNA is TGTGCCAGTAGTATACGACAGGGGTTATCTGAAAAACTGTTTTTT. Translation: CASSIRQGLSEKLFF.